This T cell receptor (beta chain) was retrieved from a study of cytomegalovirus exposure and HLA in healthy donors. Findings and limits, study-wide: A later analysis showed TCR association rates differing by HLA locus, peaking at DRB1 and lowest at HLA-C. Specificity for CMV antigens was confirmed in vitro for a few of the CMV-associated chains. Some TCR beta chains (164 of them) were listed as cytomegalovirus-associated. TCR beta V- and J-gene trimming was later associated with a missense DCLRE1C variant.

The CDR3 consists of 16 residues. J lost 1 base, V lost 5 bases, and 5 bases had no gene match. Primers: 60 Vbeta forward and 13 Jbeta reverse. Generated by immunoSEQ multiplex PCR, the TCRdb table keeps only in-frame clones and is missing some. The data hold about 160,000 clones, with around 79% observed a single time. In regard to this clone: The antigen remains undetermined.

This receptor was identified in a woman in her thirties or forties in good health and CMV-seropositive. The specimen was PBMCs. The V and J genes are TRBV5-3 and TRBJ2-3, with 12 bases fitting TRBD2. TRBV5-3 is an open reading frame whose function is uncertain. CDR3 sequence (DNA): TGTGCCAGAAGGAGAGGACTAGCGGGACGCACAGATACGCAGTATTTT. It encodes CARRRGLAGRTDTQYF.